These 2 T cell receptor beta chains came from one sample sequenced in a study of blood T cell repertoires in COVID-19. The table came from immunoSEQ multiplex PCR; TCRdb's copy has only in-frame clones and leaves some out. The table lists approximately 150,000 clones, about 81% of them singletons. The sample consisted of PBMCs or T cells enriched from blood (not recorded which). These receptors were collected from a man in his forties with acute COVID-19.

The chain has TRBV19 and TRBJ1-1; TRBD1 agrees at 10 bases. The CDR3 spans 14 residues. The germline gives CDR1 LNHDA, CDR2 SQIVND (reference sequence). V shed 7 bases, J shed 6 bases, and the junction held 8 bases outside the gene matches. The CDR3 DNA is TGTGCCAGTACCCGGACAGGGGGTTGGGCTGAAGCTTTCTTT. This translates into CASTRTGGWAEAFF.

The chain recombines TRBV5-6 with TRBJ1-3, with 8 bases identical to TRBD1. This CDR3 spans 18 amino acids. The V gene end was trimmed by 2 bases and the J gene end by 3 bases; junction bases not matched to a gene: 13. Germline loops: CDR1 SGHDT, CDR2 YYEEEE. CDR3 protein: CASSFLPGQAKDGNTIYF. CDR3 nucleotide sequence: TGTGCCAGCAGCTTTTTACCGGGACAGGCAAAGGATGGAAACACCATATATTTT.